This section outlines one T cell receptor (beta chain) sequence together with its context. Clones were read by immunoSEQ multiplex PCR, and TCRdb kept only the in-frame ones, dropping some. Of 1.6 million or so clones listed, approximately 96% are singletons. This sample was taken from a study of shared clonotypes between healthy human individuals. Looked up from germline, CDR1 is MNHNS and CDR2 is SASEGT. Deletions cut 4 bases from V and 5 bases from J, with 5 bases between. This CDR3 comprises 11 residues. The source material was naive CD4+ T cells sorted from blood. The sample's subset: CD45RA+ positively selected. V gene TRBV6-1 combines with J gene TRBJ1-1; no clear D. This receptor was obtained from a young man in good health. The CDR3 region is CASSALTEAFF. The CDR3 DNA reads as TGTGCCAGCAGTGCCCTAACTGAAGCTTTCTTT.